This record concerns one T cell receptor (beta chain) sequence. Its specificity is unknown. This specimen belongs to a study of OX40 agonist ivuxolimab in advanced cancers. CDR3 length: 14 residues. The V gene lost 3 bases and the J gene lost 3 bases, with 8 bases spanning the gap. Germline CDR1 is MNHEY and CDR2 is SMNVEV (reference sequence). Assay: immunoSEQ multiplex PCR; the TCRdb copy retains only in-frame clones and omits some. The sample lists roughly 100,000 clones; 92% were seen once. General study findings and limits: Low clonal expansion, among the lowest seen, marked partial responders at 0.1-3.0 mg/kg. At 0.1 to 3.0 mg/kg and by week 6, clonal expansion occurred in CD4+ and CD8+ blood T cells.

The specimen was CD4+ or CD8+ T cells sorted from blood, collected in a trial of the OX40 agonist ivuxolimab. The rearrangement joins TRBV27 to TRBJ2-2; D possibly corresponds to TRBD2 (5 bases). The sequence was collected from an adult with an advanced solid tumor such as melanoma, head and neck, liver or kidney cancer. The CDR3 sequence is CASSFARDTGELFF. The CDR3 DNA reads TGTGCCAGCAGTTTCGCGAGGGACACCGGGGAGCTGTTTTTT.